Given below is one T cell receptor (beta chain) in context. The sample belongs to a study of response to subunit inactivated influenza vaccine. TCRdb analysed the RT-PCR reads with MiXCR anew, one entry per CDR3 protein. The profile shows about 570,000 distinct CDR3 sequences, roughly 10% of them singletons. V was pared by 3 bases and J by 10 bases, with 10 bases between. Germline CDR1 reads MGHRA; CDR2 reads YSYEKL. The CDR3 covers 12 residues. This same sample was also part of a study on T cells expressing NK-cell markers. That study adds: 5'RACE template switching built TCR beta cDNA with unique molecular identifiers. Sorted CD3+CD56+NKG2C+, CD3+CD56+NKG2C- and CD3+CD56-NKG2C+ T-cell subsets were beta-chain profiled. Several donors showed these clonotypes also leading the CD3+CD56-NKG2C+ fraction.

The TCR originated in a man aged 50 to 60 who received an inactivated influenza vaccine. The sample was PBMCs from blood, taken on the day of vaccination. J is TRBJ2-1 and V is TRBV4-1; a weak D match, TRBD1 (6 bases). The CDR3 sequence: CASSHPTGEQFF. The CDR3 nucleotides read TGCGCCAGCAGCCACCCGACAGGAGAGCAGTTCTTC.